Sequencing of this T cell receptor beta chain was carried out in a study of vaccination effects on CD4 cells after COVID-19. Measured with immunoSEQ multiplex PCR; TCRdb has only the in-frame clones, and not every one. The profile shows approximately 76,000 clones, around 78% of them singletons. This clone turned up a few times. As yet, its antigen is unknown. Peptide-pool stimulation followed by sequencing identified expanded antigen-specific CD4+ clonotypes in the ViraFEST assay. The culture ran for roughly ten days before CD4+ T cells were isolated. Vaccine recipients lacked prior SARS-CoV-2 infection and had negative nucleocapsid antibodies. Trimming at V came to 5 bases and at J to 8 bases, leaving 15 bases not matched to a gene. The CDR3 has 17 amino acids. Per germline, CDR1 MDHEN and CDR2 SYDVKM.

The clonotype originates from a human donor who received a COVID-19 vaccine. Sequenced material: CD4+ T cells from PBMCs cultured with SARS-CoV-2 spike peptides, taken before COVID-19 vaccination. V is TRBV28 and J is TRBJ1-2; 12 bases fit TRBD1. The CDR3, as DNA: TGTGCCAGCAGTCCCAGGGACAGGGGGCGAATCGGTCGGGGCTACACCTTC. Amino acids: CASSPRDRGRIGRGYTF.